The clone carrying this T cell receptor (beta chain) was seen just once. The sample originates from a study of T cell changes during pregnancy in multiple sclerosis. Using immunoSEQ multiplex PCR, the repertoire was profiled, and TCRdb retains in-frame clones only, with some absent. The data hold tens of thousands of clones, with roughly nine tenths observed a single time. The sample in question was peripheral blood, obtained before pregnancy. The receptor's source is a female donor with multiple sclerosis, enrolled in a pregnancy study.

As DNA, the CDR3 is TGTGCCAGCAGCGTTGATGGCACGAACACCGGGGAGCTGTTTTTT. This gives the protein CASSVDGTNTGELFF. V and J are TRBV9 and TRBJ2-2, with D unresolved. There are 15 residues in the CDR3. Trimming stripped 2 bases from V and 0 bases from J, with 8 bases between. Germline V lookup: CDR1 SGDLS, CDR2 YYNGEE.